The 27 T cell receptor beta chains in this list originate from one sample, sequenced in a study of long-term antiretroviral therapy in people with HIV. Sequencing relied on immunoSEQ assay v3.0, run at survey level. TCRdb keeps only in-frame clones here, not all; method: immunoSEQ multiplex PCR. The sample carries over 30,000 clones, 70% to 90% recorded once. This sample comprised unsorted PBMCs, obtained 1.2 years after starting antiretroviral therapy. The source is a woman in her 50s with HIV.

The chain has TRBV28 and TRBJ1-1; perhaps TRBD1 as D (6 bases). CDR1 and CDR2 from the germline V gene are MDHEN and SYDVKM. This CDR3 has 16 amino acids. The germline V and J ends were trimmed by 3 bases and 1 base, with 15 bases remaining between them. The CDR3 coding sequence is TGTGCCAGCAGTTTGCCCCGACAGGCGACGAACACTGAAGCTTTCTTT. Translating it yields CASSLPRQATNTEAFF.

The chain employs TRBV5-1 and TRBJ2-7, with 7 positions matching TRBD1. The J segment lost 2 bases and the V segment lost 6 bases, leaving 11 bases of the junction unmatched. The CDR3 has 15 residues. CDR1 SGHRS and CDR2 YFSETQ come from the germline V gene. CDR3 DNA: TGCGCCAGCATCCCCCACAGGGGAACGACCTACGAGCAGTACTTC. As protein: CASIPHRGTTYEQYF.

The chain uses TRBV5-5 and TRBJ2-5; 10 bases fit TRBD1. The germline CDR1 and CDR2 sequences are SGHKS and YYEKEE (reference sequence). With 4 bases clipped from V and 2 bases from J, the junction kept 5 bases outside the gene matches. The CDR3 covers 15 residues. The CDR3 here is CASSPGDRGQETQYF. The CDR3 DNA follows: TGTGCCAGCAGCCCAGGGGACAGGGGTCAAGAGACCCAGTACTTC.

The rearrangement joins TRBV9 to TRBJ1-4; unclear D gene. The CDR3 has 13 amino acids. Trimming shortened V by 3 bases and J by 8 bases, and 11 bases separated the two germline ends. Per germline, CDR1 SGDLS and CDR2 YYNGEE. For the CDR3, the DNA is TGTGCCAGCAGCGCATCGGGGTTCGAAAAACTGTTTTTT. It specifies CASSASGFEKLFF.

V and J are TRBV9 and TRBJ2-7, with D perhaps TRBD1 (5 bases). V was pared by 0 bases and J by 2 bases, with 9 bases between. Germline CDR1 and CDR2: SGDLS and YYNGEE. CDR3 length: 14 residues. The CDR3 spells CASSVVQETYEQYF. The CDR3 DNA follows: TGTGCCAGCAGCGTAGTACAGGAAACCTACGAGCAGTACTTC.

The CDR3 loop reads CASSLGRGTGGGNEQYF. The CDR3 DNA reads TGTGCCAGCAGCTTAGGAAGGGGGACAGGGGGCGGCAACGAGCAGTACTTC. The chain carries TRBV13 and TRBJ2-7; 12 bases fit TRBD1. The V segment lost 0 bases and the J segment 5 bases; nucleotides outside the gene matches: 8. The V gene's germline CDR1 is PRHDT and CDR2 FYEKMQ (reference sequence). This CDR3 comprises 17 residues.

For the CDR3, the DNA is TGTGCCAGCAGTGTGGACAGTCCAAACTCTGGGGCCAACGTCCTGACTTTC. The encoded protein is CASSVDSPNSGANVLTF. V and J are TRBV6-1 and TRBJ2-6, with a possible D match to TRBD1 (6 bases). CDR1 and CDR2 from the germline V gene are MNHNS and SASEGT. The germline V and J ends were trimmed by 4 bases and 0 bases, with 13 bases remaining between them. There are 17 residues in the CDR3.

CDR3 protein: CASSLEGGSVTYEQYF. For the CDR3, the DNA is TGCGCCAGCAGCTTGGAGGGTGGCAGCGTCACCTACGAGCAGTACTTC. The chain couples TRBV5-1 to TRBJ2-7; D is unclear. CDR1 and CDR2 from the germline V gene are SGHRS and YFSETQ. Trimming left V 0 bases short and J 2 bases short, with 15 bases between. The CDR3 has 16 amino acids. Looking up the rest from reference TRBV5-1 and TRBJ2-7 gives the full variable domain: KAGVTQTPRYLIKTRGQQVTLSCSPISGHRSVSWYQQTPGQGLQFLFEYFSETQRNKGNFPGRFSGRQFSNSRSEMNVSTLELGDSALYLCASSLEGGSVTYEQYFGPGTRLTVT.

CDR3 sequence reads: CASSLRGGGELFF. The CDR3 nucleotides read TGTGCCAGCAGCCTGCGGGGGGGCGGGGAGCTGTTTTTT. The chain recombines TRBV7-2 with TRBJ2-2; 9 positions agree with TRBD2. V shed 5 bases and J 7 bases; nucleotides not matched to a gene: 2. Germline CDR1 and CDR2: SGHTA and FQGNSA. This CDR3 comprises 13 residues.

The chain links TRBV6-6 to TRBJ1-5; 7 positions agree with TRBD1. The length of the CDR3 is 13 residues. The V gene's germline CDR1 is MNHNY and CDR2 SVGAGI (reference sequence). V lost 5 bases and J lost 6; bases outside the gene matches: 4. CDR3 region: CASSPGGSQPQHF. As DNA, the CDR3 is TGTGCCAGCAGTCCAGGGGGAAGTCAGCCCCAGCATTTT.

The rearrangement links TRBV19 to TRBJ2-3; 7 bases agree with TRBD2. CDR3 length: 14 amino acids. After removal of 3 bases from V and 2 bases from J, the junction contained 2 bases not matched to a gene. Looked up from germline, CDR1 is LNHDA and CDR2 is SQIVND (reference sequence). This CDR3 reads CASSMGGNTDTQYF. The CDR3 bases are TGTGCCAGTAGTATGGGAGGGAACACAGATACGCAGTATTTT.

Of note for this clone: An end of the junction does not agree with germline; a read error may underlie this. V is TRBV2 and J is TRBJ1-2; no firm D call. The CDR3 runs 14 residues. Germline assignment: CDR1 SNHLY and CDR2 FYNNEI. The CDR3 loop reads CASCERFANYGYTF. Here the CDR3 DNA reads TGTGCCAGCTGTGAGCGTTTTGCTAACTATGGCTACACCTTC.

The CDR3: CASSWDSDRGYEQYF. In DNA form, the CDR3 reads TGCGCCAGCAGCTGGGATTCGGACAGGGGGTACGAGCAGTACTTC. The chain employs TRBV5-1 and TRBJ2-7, with 10 bases lining up with TRBD1. Trimming at V came to 3 bases and at J to 4 bases, leaving 7 bases not matched to a gene. CDR3 length equals 15 residues. In germline, CDR1 is SGHRS, CDR2 YFSETQ.

The V and J genes are TRBV30 and TRBJ1-1; D is uncertain. CDR3 length: 13 residues. V lost 0 bases and J lost 4, with 9 bases in between. Germline assignment: CDR1 GTSNPN and CDR2 SVGIG (reference sequence). CDR3 in amino acids: CAWSVDLLTEAFF. CDR3 coding DNA: TGTGCCTGGAGTGTAGACCTCCTCACTGAAGCTTTCTTT.

V is TRBV5-1 and J is TRBJ2-7; 8 bases match TRBD2. V lost 0 bases, J lost 3 bases, and 14 bases stayed unmatched. CDR3 size: 18 residues. Germline-derived CDR1 and CDR2 are SGHRS and YFSETQ. The CDR3 region has the DNA TGCGCCAGCAGCTTGGACCTTGGCGGGGGGTACCCGGGCTACGAGCAGTACTTC. Its translation is CASSLDLGGGYPGYEQYF. Full variable domain (missing parts from reference TRBV5-1 and TRBJ2-7): KAGVTQTPRYLIKTRGQQVTLSCSPISGHRSVSWYQQTPGQGLQFLFEYFSETQRNKGNFPGRFSGRQFSNSRSEMNVSTLELGDSALYLCASSLDLGGGYPGYEQYFGPGTRLTVT.

The chain recombines TRBV29-1 with TRBJ2-1; D perhaps matches TRBD1 (6 bases). V lost 6 bases, J lost 1 base, and 13 bases lay in between. The CDR3 has 14 residues. Looked up from germline, CDR1 is SQVTM and CDR2 is ANQGSEA. The CDR3 region is CSVIPGVSYNEQFF. The CDR3 nucleotides read TGCAGCGTAATCCCAGGGGTTTCCTACAATGAGCAGTTCTTC.

The rearrangement links TRBV2 to TRBJ2-1; 11 nucleotides match TRBD2. J was trimmed by 6 bases and V by 4 bases; bases with no gene match: 2. The CDR3 totals 14 residues. Germline V gene lookup returns CDR1 SNHLY and CDR2 FYNNEI. DNA of the CDR3: TGTGCCAGCAGTGGTAGCGGGGGGGCCAATGAGCAGTTCTTC. This codes for CASSGSGGANEQFF.

V gene TRBV18 combines with J gene TRBJ2-2; 8 positions match TRBD2. V lost 3 bases to trimming and J lost 0 bases; unmatched junction nucleotides: 3. Germline CDR1 reads KGHSH; CDR2 reads LQKENI. This CDR3 is 16 amino acids long. The CDR3 coding sequence is TGTGCCAGCTCACCCCTAGCGGGCGCGAACACCGGGGAGCTGTTTTTT. It translates to CASSPLAGANTGELFF.

This chain links TRBV7-9 with TRBJ1-5, with 11 bases that match TRBD1. V lost 5 bases and J lost 6; bases outside the gene matches: 9. The CDR3 has 16 residues. Germline CDR1 and CDR2: SEHNR and FQNEAQ (reference sequence). The chain's CDR3 is CASSTSDRGRFQPQHF. The CDR3 DNA sequence: TGTGCCAGCAGCACGTCGGACAGGGGGCGGTTTCAGCCCCAGCATTTT.

CDR3 sequence (DNA): TGTGCCAGCAGCCAAGATAGGTCGTACCCGCAGTACTTC. Translation: CASSQDRSYPQYF. The chain is built from TRBV14 and TRBJ2-7; D ambiguous. Germline assignment: CDR1 SGHDN and CDR2 FVKESK. V was pared by 0 bases and J by 9 bases, with 12 bases between. The CDR3 spans 13 residues.

The chain couples TRBV5-6 to TRBJ1-2; D perhaps matches TRBD1 (5 bases). CDR3 length: 14 amino acids. Germline lookup yields CDR1 SGHDT and CDR2 YYEEEE. Trimming stripped 2 bases from V and 7 bases from J, with 15 bases between. The CDR3 reads CASSFAGRRIGYTF. The CDR3 coding sequence is TGTGCCAGCAGCTTCGCGGGGCGTCGGATTGGCTACACCTTC.

This clone was observed a handful of times. The J gene is TRBJ2-6, the V gene TRBV27; D may match TRBD1 or TRBD2 (5 bases each). The ends were cut back, 2 bases at V and 2 bases at J, with 7 bases in the middle. CDR3 length: 15 amino acids. The V gene's germline CDR1 is MNHEY and CDR2 SMNVEV (reference sequence). The CDR3 region has the DNA TGTGCCAGCAGTTTAAGGGGAGCTGGGGCCAACGTCCTGACTTTC. Translation gives CASSLRGAGANVLTF.

This chain links TRBV5-1 with TRBJ2-3; D is unclear. Germline CDR1 SGHRS, CDR2 YFSETQ. CDR3 length equals 14 residues. Trimming pared 0 bases from V and 4 bases from J, leaving 9 bases between. CDR3 sequence: CASSLGGVPDTQYF. The DNA for the CDR3 is TGCGCCAGCAGCTTGGGCGGAGTTCCAGATACGCAGTATTTT.

This chain connects TRBV30 to TRBJ1-1; 8 bases line up with TRBD1. The CDR3 is 13 amino acids. V shed 7 bases and J 1 base; nucleotides not matched to a gene: 5. CDR1 and CDR2 from the germline V gene are GTSNPN and SVGIG (reference sequence). The CDR3 DNA reads TGTGCCTTACAGGGACAGGCGAACACTGAAGCTTTCTTT. Translated, it gives CALQGQANTEAFF.

This chain joins TRBV19 and TRBJ1-2; the D gene is possibly TRBD1 (5 bases). This CDR3 has 16 amino acids. Between the trimmed V and J ends, which lost 6 bases and 8 bases, there was a span of 25 bases. Germline assignment: CDR1 LNHDA and CDR2 SQIVND (reference sequence). The CDR3 here is CASSLPAGGSAGGYTF. The DNA of the CDR3 is TGTGCCAGTAGCCTCCCGGCTGGGGGGTCGGCGGGCGGCTACACCTTC.

The chain is built from TRBV4-2 and TRBJ2-3; TRBD2 matches at 7 bases. CDR3 length: 14 amino acids. Germline V gene sequence: CDR1 LGHNA, CDR2 YNFKEQ. Trimming at V came to 1 base and at J to 6 bases, leaving 4 bases not matched to a gene. CDR3: CASSQGPGGDTQYF. The CDR3 DNA is TGTGCCAGCAGCCAAGGCCCCGGGGGGGATACGCAGTATTTT.

This clone was recorded only once. CDR3 DNA: TGCGCAAGTTCCCTTATCGCCTACGAGCAGTACTTC. This encodes CASSLIAYEQYF. The rearrangement joins TRBV10-2 to TRBJ2-7, with D unresolved. Germline loops: CDR1 WSHSY, CDR2 SAAADI. The CDR3 sequence is 12 residues long.